Shown below are 16 T cell receptor beta chains from a single sample sequenced in a study of control samples from healthy donors and cancer patients. The protocol was immunoSEQ multiplex PCR, while the TCRdb copy is restricted to in-frame clones and leaves out a portion. Found here are 200,000 to 250,000 clones, just under 95% of them singletons; the top ten hold less than 1.6%. Sequenced sample: blood. The receptors originated from a man aged 45 to 65 in good health.

The chain combines TRBV5-1 with TRBJ2-7, with 9 bases identical to TRBD1. CDR1 is SGHRS and CDR2 is YFSETQ in the germline V gene. The CDR3 totals 13 residues. J was trimmed by 5 bases and V by 7 bases; bases with no gene match: 7. The DNA for the CDR3 is TGCGCCAGCGGGACAGGGAATTCGAACGAGCAGTACTTC. This codes for CASGTGNSNEQYF. The full variable domain, in which reference TRBV5-1 and TRBJ2-7 provide the parts outside the CDR3, is KAGVTQTPRYLIKTRGQQVTLSCSPISGHRSVSWYQQTPGQGLQFLFEYFSETQRNKGNFPGRFSGRQFSNSRSEMNVSTLELGDSALYLCASGTGNSNEQYFGPGTRLTVT.

The CDR3 bases are TGTGCCAGCAGCCAACGGGGGAACACTGAAGCTTTCTTT. It yields the protein CASSQRGNTEAFF. The rearrangement uses TRBV11-3 and TRBJ1-1, with unresolved D. CDR1 SGHNT and CDR2 YENEEA come from the germline V gene. This CDR3 has 13 amino acids. Trimming took 5 bases from V and 1 from J, leaving 8 bases between them.

The gene calls are TRBV12-3 or TRBV12-4 and TRBJ1-1, with D hard to call. The CDR3 contains 13 residues. V was clipped by 2 bases and J by 5 bases, with 9 bases between them. CDR3 DNA sequence: TGTGCCAGCAGTTTAATGGGTGGGACTGAAGCTTTCTTT. As protein: CASSLMGGTEAFF.

The chain carries TRBV10-3 and TRBJ1-1; tentatively, D is TRBD1 (5 bases). The germline V and J ends were trimmed by 6 bases and 2 bases, with 13 bases remaining between them. Germline CDR1 reads ENHRY; CDR2 reads SYGVKD. The CDR3 sequence is 14 residues long. CDR3 loop: CAIRTRAVNTEAFF. CDR3 DNA sequence: TGTGCCATCAGAACCAGGGCTGTAAACACTGAAGCTTTCTTT.

V and J are TRBV21-1 and TRBJ2-7; the DNA was not compared with TRBD2, the D call given in the table. TRBV21-1 is an annotated pseudogene. This CDR3 has 12 amino acids. The CDR3 protein is CASSKNEGKQYV. In DNA, the CDR3 is TGTGCCAGCAGCAAAAATGAGGGAAAGCAGTACGTC.

The CDR3 coding sequence is TGCGCCGGGAGAAGCCGGGTCCTCCGCTACTTC. This sequence encodes CAGRSRVLRYF. The chain is built from TRBV10-1 and TRBJ2-5, with D tentatively TRBD2 (5 bases). In germline, CDR1 is WNHNN, CDR2 SYGVQD (reference sequence). The CDR3 is made up of 11 amino acids. V was trimmed by 11 bases and J by 14 bases, leaving 21 bases between them.

The genes are TRBV28 and TRBJ2-7; 7 bases are a match to TRBD1. J lost 3 bases, V lost 9 bases, and 14 bases had no gene match. CDR1 and CDR2 from the germline V gene are MDHEN and SYDVKM. This CDR3 is 15 amino acids long. CDR3 protein: CASFPRDRFIYEQYF. The CDR3, as DNA: TGTGCCAGTTTCCCCCGGGACAGATTTATCTACGAGCAGTACTTC.

This clone was counted between two and nine times. The CDR3 is CSVGDRGRTGGYEAFF. DNA for the CDR3: TGCAGCGTTGGGGACAGGGGGAGGACGGGTGGTTATGAAGCTTTCTTT. V and J are TRBV29-1 and TRBJ1-1; TRBD1 matches 11 bases. The germline V gene encodes CDR1 SQVTM and CDR2 ANQGSEA. The CDR3 length is 16 residues. V lost 4 bases, J lost 7 bases, and 14 bases stayed unmatched. Supplemented by reference TRBV29-1 and TRBJ1-1, the full variable domain reads SAVISQKPSRDICQRGTSLTIQCQVDSQVTMMFWYRQQPGQSLTLIATANQGSEATYESGFVIDKFPISRPNLTFSTLTVSNMSPEDSSIYLCSVGDRGRTGGYEAFFGQGTRLTVV.

This chain's CDR3 is CASSVLPNTEAFF. CDR3 sequence (DNA): TGTGCCAGCAGTGTTCTCCCGAACACTGAAGCTTTCTTT. The chain uses TRBV2 and TRBJ1-1; D unclear. CDR3 length: 13 amino acids. V shed 4 bases and J shed 1 base, with 7 bases lying between them. Germline V gene data show CDR1 as SNHLY and CDR2 as FYNNEI.

The rearrangement uses TRBV6-6 and TRBJ1-2; maybe TRBD1 (5 bases). This CDR3 has 15 residues. Between the trimmed V and J ends, which lost 2 bases and 2 bases, there was a span of 12 bases. Germline lookup yields CDR1 MNHNY and CDR2 SVGAGI (reference sequence). The CDR3 here is CASSYGARVNYGYTF. CDR3 nucleotides: TGTGCCAGCAGTTACGGCGCCAGGGTGAACTATGGCTACACCTTC.

This sequence joins TRBV12-5 and TRBJ2-7, with D possibly matching TRBD1 (6 bases). The CDR3 length is 17 residues. The germline V and J ends were trimmed by 4 bases and 1 base, with 20 bases remaining between them. From germline, CDR1 is LGHNT and CDR2 FRNRAP. CDR3 sequence reads: CASGSSGLGARSYEQYV. In nucleotides, the CDR3 is TGTGCTAGTGGTTCATCTGGGTTGGGGGCTCGATCCTACGAGCAGTACGTC.

The gene calls are TRBV4-1 and TRBJ1-4, with D possibly matching TRBD1 (5 bases). V lost 4 bases, J lost 8 bases, and 11 bases lay in between. This CDR3 comprises 13 residues. CDR1 and CDR2 from the germline V gene are MGHRA and YSYEKL. The CDR3 sequence: CASSPGAWEKLFF. DNA of the CDR3: TGCGCCAGCAGCCCTGGGGCCTGGGAAAAACTGTTTTTT.

Regarding this clone: Other nucleotide sequences in the sample specify the same CDR3. The chain links TRBV19 to TRBJ1-1; D is unclear. The V and J ends lost 3 bases and 7 bases respectively, with 6 bases between them. The CDR3 covers 11 residues. Germline CDR1 is LNHDA and CDR2 is SQIVND (reference sequence). CDR3 DNA: TGTGCCAGTAGTATTGCAGGTGAAGCTTTCTTT. Translated, it gives CASSIAGEAFF.

J is TRBJ1-1 and V is TRBV14; D is undetermined. CDR1 is SGHDN and CDR2 is FVKESK in the germline V gene. The ends were cut back, 3 bases at V and 7 bases at J, with 9 bases in the middle. This CDR3 is built from 12 residues. In nucleotides, the CDR3 is TGTGCCAGCAGCCAGACGAGGGTTGAAGCTTTCTTT. Translation: CASSQTRVEAFF. The whole variable domain, remainder taken from reference TRBV14 and TRBJ1-1, is EAGVTQFPSHSVIEKGQTVTLRCDPISGHDNLYWYRRVMGKEIKFLLHFVKESKQDESGMPNNRFLAERTGGTYSTLKVQPAELEDSGVYFCASSQTRVEAFFGQGTRLTVV.

This clone was recorded once. The rearrangement joins TRBV19 to TRBJ2-7; 7 bases fit TRBD2. The junction had 7 bases not matched to a gene; V was cut back by 5 bases and J by 6 bases. CDR3 length: 13 amino acids. Germline CDR1 is LNHDA and CDR2 is SQIVND (reference sequence). CDR3 amino acids: CASSPTSEREQYV. Written as DNA, the CDR3 is TGTGCCAGTAGTCCAACTAGCGAACGCGAGCAGTACGTC.

The chain joins TRBV5-5 to TRBJ1-4, with 9 bases identical to TRBD1. J was trimmed by 7 bases and V by 4 bases; bases with no gene match: 8. CDR1 is SGHKS, CDR2 YYEKEE, per germline (reference sequence). This CDR3 contains 15 residues. The CDR3 reads CASSVGGTGFEKLFF. For the CDR3, the DNA is TGTGCCAGCAGCGTAGGTGGGACAGGGTTTGAAAAACTGTTTTTT. The full variable domain, in which reference TRBV5-5 and TRBJ1-4 provide the parts outside the CDR3, is DAGVTQSPTHLIKTRGQQVTLRCSPISGHKSVSWYQQVLGQGPQFIFQYYEKEERGRGNFPDRFSARQFPNYSSELNVNALLLGDSALYLCASSVGGTGFEKLFFGSGTQLSVL.